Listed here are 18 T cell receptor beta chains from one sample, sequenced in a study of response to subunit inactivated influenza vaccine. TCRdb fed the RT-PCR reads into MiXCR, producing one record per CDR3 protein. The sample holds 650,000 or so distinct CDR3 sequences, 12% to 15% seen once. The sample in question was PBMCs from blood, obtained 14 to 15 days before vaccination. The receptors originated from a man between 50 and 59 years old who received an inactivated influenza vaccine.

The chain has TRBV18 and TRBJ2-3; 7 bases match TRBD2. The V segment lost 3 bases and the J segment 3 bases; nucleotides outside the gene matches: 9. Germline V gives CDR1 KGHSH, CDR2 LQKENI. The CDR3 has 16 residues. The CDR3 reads CASSPNTPGGTDTQYF. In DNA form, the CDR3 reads TGTGCCAGCTCACCCAATACACCCGGGGGGACAGATACGCAGTATTTT.

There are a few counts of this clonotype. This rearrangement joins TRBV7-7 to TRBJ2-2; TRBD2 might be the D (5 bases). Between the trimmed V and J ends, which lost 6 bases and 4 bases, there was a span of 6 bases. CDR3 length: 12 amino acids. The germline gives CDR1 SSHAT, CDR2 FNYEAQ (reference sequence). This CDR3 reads CASRRATGELFF. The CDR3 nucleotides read TGTGCCAGCAGGCGGGCCACCGGGGAGCTGTTTTTT. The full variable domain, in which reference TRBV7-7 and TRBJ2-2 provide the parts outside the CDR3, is GAGVSQSPRYKVTKRGQDVTLRCDPISSHATLYWYQQALGQGPEFLTYFNYEAQPDKSGLPSDRFSAERPEGSISTLTIQRTEQRDSAMYRCASRRATGELFFGEGSRLTVL.

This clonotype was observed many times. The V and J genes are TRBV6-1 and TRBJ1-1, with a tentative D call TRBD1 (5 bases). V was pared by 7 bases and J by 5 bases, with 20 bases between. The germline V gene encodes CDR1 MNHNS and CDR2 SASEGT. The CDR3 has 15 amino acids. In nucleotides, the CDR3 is TGTGCCAGCATAGGACACTCCCCAAGGGGAACTGAAGCTTTCTTT. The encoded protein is CASIGHSPRGTEAFF.

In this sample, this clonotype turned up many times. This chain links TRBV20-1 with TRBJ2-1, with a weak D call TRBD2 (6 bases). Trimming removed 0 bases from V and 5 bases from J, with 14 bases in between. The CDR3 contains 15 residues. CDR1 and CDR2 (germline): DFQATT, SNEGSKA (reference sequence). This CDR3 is CSARDLLAMDNEQFF. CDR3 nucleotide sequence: TGCAGTGCTAGAGATCTGCTAGCGATGGACAATGAGCAGTTCTTC.

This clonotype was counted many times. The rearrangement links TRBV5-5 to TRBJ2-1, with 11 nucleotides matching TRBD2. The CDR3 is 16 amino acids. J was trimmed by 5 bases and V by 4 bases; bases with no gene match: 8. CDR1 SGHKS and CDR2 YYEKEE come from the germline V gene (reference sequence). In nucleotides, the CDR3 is TGTGCCAGCAGCCGGTATACTAGCGGGGGTAACAATGAGCAGTTCTTC. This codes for CASSRYTSGGNNEQFF.

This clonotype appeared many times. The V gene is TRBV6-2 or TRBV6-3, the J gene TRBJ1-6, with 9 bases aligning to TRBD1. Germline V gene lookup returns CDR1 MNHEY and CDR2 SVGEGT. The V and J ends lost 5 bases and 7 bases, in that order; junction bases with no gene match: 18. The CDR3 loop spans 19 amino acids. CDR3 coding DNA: TGTGCCAGCAGTGCCCGGGACAGGGTCACCTATTCGGAAAATTCACCCCTCCACTTT. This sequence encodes CASSARDRVTYSENSPLHF.

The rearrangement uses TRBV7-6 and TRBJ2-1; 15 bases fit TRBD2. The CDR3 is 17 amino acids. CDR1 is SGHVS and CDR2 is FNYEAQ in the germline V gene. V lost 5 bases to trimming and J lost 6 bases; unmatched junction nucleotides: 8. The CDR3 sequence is CASSHPGLAGGINEQFF. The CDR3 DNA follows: TGTGCCAGCAGCCACCCAGGACTAGCGGGGGGGATCAATGAGCAGTTCTTC.

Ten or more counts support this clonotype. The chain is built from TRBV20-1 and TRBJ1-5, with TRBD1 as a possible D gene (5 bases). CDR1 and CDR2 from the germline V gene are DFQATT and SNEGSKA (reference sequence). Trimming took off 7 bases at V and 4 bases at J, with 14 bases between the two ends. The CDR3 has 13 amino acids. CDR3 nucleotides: TGCAGTGTCACCGGGACGGTAAATCAGCCCCAGCATTTT. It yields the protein CSVTGTVNQPQHF.

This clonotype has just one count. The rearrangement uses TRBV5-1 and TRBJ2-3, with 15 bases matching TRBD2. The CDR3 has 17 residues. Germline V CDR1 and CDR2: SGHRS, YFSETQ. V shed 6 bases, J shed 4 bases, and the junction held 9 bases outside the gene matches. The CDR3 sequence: CASIFGLAGGTPDTQYF. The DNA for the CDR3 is TGCGCCAGCATCTTTGGACTAGCGGGGGGGACTCCAGATACGCAGTATTTT.

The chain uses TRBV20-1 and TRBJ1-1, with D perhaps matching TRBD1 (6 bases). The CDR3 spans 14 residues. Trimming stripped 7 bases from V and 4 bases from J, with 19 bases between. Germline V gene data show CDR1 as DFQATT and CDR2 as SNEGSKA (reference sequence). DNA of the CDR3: TGCAGTGGCCGACAGGTGACCAGGAGCACTGAAGCTTTCTTT. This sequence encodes CSGRQVTRSTEAFF.

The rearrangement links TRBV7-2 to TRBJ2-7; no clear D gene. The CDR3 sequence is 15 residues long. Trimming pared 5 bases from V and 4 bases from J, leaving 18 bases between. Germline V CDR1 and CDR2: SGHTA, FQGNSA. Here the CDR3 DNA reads TGTGCCAGCAGCCCCCTCGGTGGCTTAGAGTACGAGCAGTACTTC. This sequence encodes CASSPLGGLEYEQYF.

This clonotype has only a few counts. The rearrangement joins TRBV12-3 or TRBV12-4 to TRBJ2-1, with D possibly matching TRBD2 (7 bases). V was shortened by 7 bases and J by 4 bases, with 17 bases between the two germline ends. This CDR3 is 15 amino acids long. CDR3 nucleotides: TGTGCCAGCACTTCCGGGGGGCTCGTATACAATGAGCAGTTCTTC. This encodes CASTSGGLVYNEQFF.

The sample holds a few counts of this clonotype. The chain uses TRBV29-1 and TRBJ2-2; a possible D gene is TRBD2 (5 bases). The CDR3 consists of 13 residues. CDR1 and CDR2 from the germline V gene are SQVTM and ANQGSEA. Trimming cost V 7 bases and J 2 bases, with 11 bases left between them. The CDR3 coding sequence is TGCAGCGCCCCGGGGTACAACACCGGGGAGCTGTTTTTT. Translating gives CSAPGYNTGELFF.

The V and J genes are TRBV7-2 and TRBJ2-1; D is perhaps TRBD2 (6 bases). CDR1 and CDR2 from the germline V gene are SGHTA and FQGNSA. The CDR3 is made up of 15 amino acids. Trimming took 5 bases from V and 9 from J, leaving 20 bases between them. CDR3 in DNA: TGTGCCAGCAGCCGTAGGGCGCGCGGGGAGAGTGAGCAGTTCTTC. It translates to CASSRRARGESEQFF.

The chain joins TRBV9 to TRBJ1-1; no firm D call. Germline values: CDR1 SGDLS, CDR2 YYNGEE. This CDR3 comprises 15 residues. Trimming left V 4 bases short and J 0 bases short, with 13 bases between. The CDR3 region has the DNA TGTGCCAGCAGCCCCCGGGCAGCCATGAACACTGAAGCTTTCTTT. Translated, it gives CASSPRAAMNTEAFF.

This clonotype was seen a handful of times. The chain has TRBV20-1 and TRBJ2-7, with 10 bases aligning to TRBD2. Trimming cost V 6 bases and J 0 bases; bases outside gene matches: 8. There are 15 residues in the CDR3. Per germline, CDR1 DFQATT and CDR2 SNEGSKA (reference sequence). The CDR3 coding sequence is TGCAGTGCCATACCGGGACTAGCGAACTCCTACGAGCAGTACTTC. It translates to CSAIPGLANSYEQYF.

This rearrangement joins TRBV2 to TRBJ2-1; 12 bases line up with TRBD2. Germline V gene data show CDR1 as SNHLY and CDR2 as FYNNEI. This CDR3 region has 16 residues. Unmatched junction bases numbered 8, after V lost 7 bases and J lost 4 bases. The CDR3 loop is CASTLAGGNLYNEQFF. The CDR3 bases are TGTGCCAGCACACTAGCGGGGGGCAATCTTTACAATGAGCAGTTCTTC.

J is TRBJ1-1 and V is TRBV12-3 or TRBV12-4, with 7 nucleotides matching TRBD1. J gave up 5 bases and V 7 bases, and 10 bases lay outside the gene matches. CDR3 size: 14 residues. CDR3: CASTLSTGITEAFF. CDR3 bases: TGTGCCAGCACCCTTTCGACAGGGATAACTGAAGCTTTCTTT.